This entry is about one TCR beta chain. Looked up from germline, CDR1 is SGHNT and CDR2 is YYREEE (reference sequence). J was trimmed by 4 bases and V by 4 bases; bases with no gene match: 10. The CDR3 is 15 amino acids. This record comes from a study of blood T cell repertoires in COVID-19. Only in-frame clones appear in the TCRdb table, and some are missing; sequencing was by immunoSEQ multiplex PCR. Of some 190,000 clones detected, around 84% appear once; the ten largest clones hold 15% to 20%. Source material: peripheral blood. The receptor was isolated from a human donor in a cohort sampled during active COVID-19. This sequence joins TRBV5-4 and TRBJ2-5; 7 bases align to TRBD1. CDR3 sequence reads: CASSPGRTGVETQYF. CDR3 DNA: TGTGCCAGCAGCCCAGGAAGAACAGGGGTAGAGACCCAGTACTTC.